What follows are 23 T cell receptor beta chains derived from one specimen sequenced in a study of shared clonotypes between healthy human individuals. TCRdb keeps only in-frame clones here, not all; method: immunoSEQ multiplex PCR. This table holds approximately 940,000 clones, about 80% found once. Sequenced: memory CD4+ T cells sorted from blood. The subset: CD45RA-negative fraction. These receptors came from a man in his late teens or twenties in good health.

This chain links TRBV27 with TRBJ1-6; 8 nucleotides agree with TRBD1. The CDR3 covers 18 residues. CDR1 MNHEY and CDR2 SMNVEV come from the germline V gene (reference sequence). V lost 4 bases to trimming and J lost 6 bases; unmatched junction nucleotides: 14. CDR3 in DNA: TGTGCCAGCAGTTCGGACAGGGCGGGCGCATGGTTTAATTCACCCCTCCACTTT. As protein: CASSSDRAGAWFNSPLHF.

The V and J genes are TRBV5-5 and TRBJ2-5; possibly TRBD2 for D (7 bases). CDR1 is SGHKS, CDR2 YYEKEE, per germline (reference sequence). CDR3 length: 15 amino acids. Trimming took 1 base from V and 3 from J, leaving 13 bases between them. The chain's CDR3 is CASSLYGGLEETQYF. In nucleotides, the CDR3 is TGTGCCAGCAGCTTGTACGGGGGGCTAGAAGAGACCCAGTACTTC. The full variable domain, rest sourced from reference TRBV5-5 and TRBJ2-5, is DAGVTQSPTHLIKTRGQQVTLRCSPISGHKSVSWYQQVLGQGPQFIFQYYEKEERGRGNFPDRFSARQFPNYSSELNVNALLLGDSALYLCASSLYGGLEETQYFGPGTRLLVL.

This chain links TRBV5-1 with TRBJ2-2; D uncertain. The germline V and J ends were trimmed by 0 bases and 1 base, with 10 bases remaining between them. CDR1 is SGHRS and CDR2 is YFSETQ in the germline V gene. This CDR3 has 16 residues. CDR3 amino acids: CASSLGQWENTGELFF. CDR3 sequence (DNA): TGCGCCAGCAGCTTGGGTCAGTGGGAGAACACCGGGGAGCTGTTTTTT. The full variable domain, completed using reference TRBV5-1 and TRBJ2-2, is KAGVTQTPRYLIKTRGQQVTLSCSPISGHRSVSWYQQTPGQGLQFLFEYFSETQRNKGNFPGRFSGRQFSNSRSEMNVSTLELGDSALYLCASSLGQWENTGELFFGEGSRLTVL.

The gene calls are TRBV19 and TRBJ1-2; D ambiguous. Germline values: CDR1 LNHDA, CDR2 SQIVND (reference sequence). The CDR3 contains 11 residues. V was clipped by 7 bases and J by 5 bases, with 8 bases between them. As DNA, the CDR3 is TGTGCCAGTAACCAGCGGTATGGCTACACCTTC. Translated: CASNQRYGYTF.

The J gene is TRBJ2-6, the V gene TRBV7-2; TRBD1 might be the D (5 bases). The ends were cut back, 5 bases at V and 5 bases at J, with 19 bases in the middle. From germline, CDR1 is SGHTA and CDR2 FQGNSA. The CDR3 runs to 17 residues. This CDR3 reads CASSNSIRDSRANVLTF. The DNA of the CDR3 is TGTGCCAGCAGCAATTCCATCAGAGACAGTCGGGCCAACGTCCTGACTTTC. The entire variable domain, with the rest obtained from reference TRBV7-2 and TRBJ2-6, is as follows: GAGVSQSPSNKVTEKGKDVELRCDPISGHTALYWYRQSLGQGLEFLIYFQGNSAPDKSGLPSDRFSAERTGGSVSTLTIQRTQQEDSAVYLCASSNSIRDSRANVLTFGAGSRLTVL.

V usage is TRBV7-6 and J usage is TRBJ2-6; possibly TRBD1 for D (6 bases). The CDR3 consists of 15 residues. The V and J ends lost 2 bases and 15 bases respectively, with 20 bases between them. Per the germline V gene, CDR1 is SGHVS and CDR2 is FNYEAQ. The CDR3 bases are TGTGCCAGCAGCTTATCATCCGGACAGTACCGCGCCCTGACTTTC. Residues: CASSLSSGQYRALTF.

V and J are TRBV7-9 and TRBJ1-2; possible D gene TRBD1, 6 bases. CDR3 length: 15 residues. V was cut by 2 bases and J by 8 bases, with 18 bases left in between. Germline V gives CDR1 SEHNR, CDR2 FQNEAQ (reference sequence). DNA of the CDR3: TGTGCCAGCAGCTTAAAGGGGCAGGGGACCTCCGGCTACACCTTC. This codes for CASSLKGQGTSGYTF.

The rearrangement joins TRBV6-5 to TRBJ1-5; D unclear. V was pared by 2 bases and J by 4 bases, with 9 bases between. The CDR3 runs to 14 residues. Germline CDR1 MNHEY, CDR2 SVGAGI. The CDR3 here is CASSYASGNQPQHF. The CDR3 DNA is TGTGCCAGCAGTTACGCGTCTGGGAATCAGCCCCAGCATTTT.

Remarks on this clone: One junction end does not reproduce the germline sequence, and a read error may be involved. The J gene is TRBJ2-7, the V gene TRBV7-8; D possibly matches TRBD1 or TRBD2 (7 bases each). This CDR3 comprises 13 residues. CDR1 is SGHVS and CDR2 is FQNEAQ in the germline V gene. The CDR3 loop reads CATSGTAVYEQYF. The CDR3 coding sequence is TGTGCCACCAGCGGGACAGCAGTCTACGAGCAGTACTTC.

The chain employs TRBV18 and TRBJ1-5; no clear D gene. The V gene's germline CDR1 is KGHSH and CDR2 LQKENI. Deletions cut 2 bases from V and 3 bases from J, with 11 bases between. The length of the CDR3 is 15 residues. CDR3 coding DNA: TGTGCCAGCTCACCATTCGGTCAGGCCAATCAGCCCCAGCATTTT. Translated: CASSPFGQANQPQHF.

This clone has only one observation. The chain uses TRBV27 and TRBJ1-5; 12 bases are shared with TRBD1. The V gene's germline CDR1 is MNHEY and CDR2 SMNVEV (reference sequence). V gave up 8 bases and J gave up 1 base; unmatched junction bases: 3. The CDR3 loop spans 15 amino acids. CDR3 region: CASGTGGASNQPQHF. The DNA of the CDR3 is TGTGCCAGCGGGACAGGGGGCGCGAGCAATCAGCCCCAGCATTTT.

This clone has more than one count but fewer than ten. The chain employs TRBV7-4 and TRBJ1-3; TRBD1 is a possible D gene (5 bases). CDR1 is SGHVT and CDR2 is SQSDAQ in the germline V gene. The CDR3 covers 15 residues. The V gene lost 3 bases and the J gene lost 2 bases, with 11 bases spanning the gap. The CDR3 DNA is TGTGCCAGCAGCTTTGCCGGGGCGACTGGAAACACCATATATTTT. Amino acids: CASSFAGATGNTIYF. Full variable domain (outside the CDR3, taken from reference TRBV7-4 and TRBJ1-3): GAGVSQSPRYKVAKRGRDVALRCDSISGHVTLYWYRQTLGQGSEVLTYSQSDAQRDKSGRPSGRFSAERPERSVSTLKIQRTEQGDSAVYLCASSFAGATGNTIYFGEGSWLTVV.

A single count supports this clone. The chain carries TRBV19 and TRBJ2-7, with TRBD1 matching 9 bases. The CDR3 has 13 residues. Germline CDR1 reads LNHDA; CDR2 reads SQIVND (reference sequence). V shed 9 bases, J shed 5 bases, and the junction held 8 bases outside the gene matches. In nucleotides, the CDR3 is TGTGCCAGCAGACAGGGGGGAGAGCACGAGCAGTACTTC. This codes for CASRQGGEHEQYF. Filled out from reference TRBV19 and TRBJ2-7, the complete variable domain reads DGGITQSPKYLFRKEGQNVTLSCEQNLNHDAMYWYRQDPGQGLRLIYYSQIVNDFQKGDIAEGYSVSREKKESFPLTVTSAQKNPTAFYLCASRQGGEHEQYFGPGTRLTVT.

The rearrangement uses TRBV18 and TRBJ2-7, with D tentatively TRBD1 or TRBD2 (7 bases each). Trimming stripped 3 bases from V and 4 bases from J, with 16 bases between. In germline, CDR1 is KGHSH, CDR2 LQKENI. The CDR3 totals 15 residues. The CDR3 region is CASSPNPQGGYEQYF. CDR3 nucleotide sequence: TGTGCCAGCTCACCGAACCCGCAGGGGGGGTACGAGCAGTACTTC.

V usage is TRBV5-5 and J usage is TRBJ2-3; weak D call: TRBD1 (6 bases). The V end was cut by 4 bases, the J end by 0 bases, with 12 bases between. Germline-derived CDR1 and CDR2 are SGHKS and YYEKEE (reference sequence). CDR3 length: 15 amino acids. The CDR3 DNA is TGTGCCAGCAGCAGGCCGGGACAAAGCACAGATACGCAGTATTTT. It codes for CASSRPGQSTDTQYF.

Concerning this clone itself: A clone one base away is much larger, so this may be a read error. This specimen includes other DNA sequences encoding the same CDR3. The chain links TRBV5-4 to TRBJ1-2, with a possible D match to TRBD1 (6 bases). The V end lost 4 bases, the J end lost 1 base, and 8 bases lay between the germline ends. Germline CDR1 reads SGHNT; CDR2 reads YYREEE (reference sequence). The CDR3 runs to 13 residues. CDR3 nucleotides: TGTGCCAGCAGCCCGGACAGTAACTATGGCTACACCTTC. Translated: CASSPDSNYGYTF.

This clone was seen ten or more times. The J gene is TRBJ1-3, the V gene TRBV4-1, with TRBD1 as a possible D gene (5 bases). Trimming cost V 5 bases and J 0 bases, with 17 bases left between them. In germline, CDR1 is MGHRA, CDR2 YSYEKL. CDR3 length: 17 amino acids. CDR3 region: CASSYQVTGRSGNTIYF. Written as DNA, the CDR3 is TGCGCCAGCAGCTACCAAGTCACAGGCCGCTCTGGAAACACCATATATTTT.

The chain couples TRBV11-2 to TRBJ2-3; 11 positions agree with TRBD2. CDR3 size: 15 residues. Germline V gives CDR1 SGHAT, CDR2 FQNNGV. J gave up 2 bases and V 3 bases, and 1 base lay outside the gene matches. The DNA for the CDR3 is TGTGCCAGCAGCTTGGGACTAGCGGACACAGATACGCAGTATTTT. Amino acids: CASSLGLADTDTQYF.

In its sample, this clone was seen many times. CDR3 sequence (DNA): TGTGCCAGCAAGGCGGGGGGCGGCTCCTACGAGCAGTACTTC. This encodes CASKAGGGSYEQYF. This chain links TRBV6-1 with TRBJ2-7, with 8 nucleotides matching TRBD2. This CDR3 region has 14 residues. J was trimmed by 0 bases and V by 7 bases; bases with no gene match: 5. The germline CDR1 and CDR2 sequences are MNHNS and SASEGT.

The CDR3 loop is CASSLRASGDEQYF. The CDR3 DNA is TGCGCCAGCAGCCTGAGGGCTAGCGGGGACGAGCAGTACTTC. The chain couples TRBV5-1 to TRBJ2-7; 9 nucleotides match TRBD2. This CDR3 has 14 residues. From germline, CDR1 is SGHRS and CDR2 YFSETQ. Trimming took 4 bases from V and 5 from J; bases not matched to a gene: 7.

The chain joins TRBV9 to TRBJ2-7; possibly TRBD1 or TRBD2 for D (6 bases each). Trimming pared 1 base from V and 6 bases from J, leaving 11 bases between. The CDR3 extends over 13 amino acids. In germline, CDR1 is SGDLS, CDR2 YYNGEE. The CDR3 nucleotides are TGTGCCAGCAGCGTACAACAGGGAGGCGAGCAGTACTTC. Translation: CASSVQQGGEQYF.

This chain joins TRBV2 and TRBJ2-7; no clear D gene. There are 12 residues in the CDR3. Germline V lookup: CDR1 SNHLY, CDR2 FYNNEI. V was shortened by 5 bases and J by 0 bases, with 5 bases between the two germline ends. The CDR3 region is CASSLSSYEQYF. In DNA form, the CDR3 reads TGTGCCAGCAGTCTGAGCTCCTACGAGCAGTACTTC.

The chain recombines TRBV7-2 with TRBJ2-1, with unresolved D. CDR1 and CDR2 from the germline V gene are SGHTA and FQGNSA. CDR3 length equals 15 residues. The ends were cut back, 3 bases at V and 2 bases at J, with 11 bases in the middle. The CDR3 is CASSFSRAAYNEQFF. The CDR3 bases are TGTGCCAGCAGCTTTAGCCGGGCGGCCTACAATGAGCAGTTCTTC.